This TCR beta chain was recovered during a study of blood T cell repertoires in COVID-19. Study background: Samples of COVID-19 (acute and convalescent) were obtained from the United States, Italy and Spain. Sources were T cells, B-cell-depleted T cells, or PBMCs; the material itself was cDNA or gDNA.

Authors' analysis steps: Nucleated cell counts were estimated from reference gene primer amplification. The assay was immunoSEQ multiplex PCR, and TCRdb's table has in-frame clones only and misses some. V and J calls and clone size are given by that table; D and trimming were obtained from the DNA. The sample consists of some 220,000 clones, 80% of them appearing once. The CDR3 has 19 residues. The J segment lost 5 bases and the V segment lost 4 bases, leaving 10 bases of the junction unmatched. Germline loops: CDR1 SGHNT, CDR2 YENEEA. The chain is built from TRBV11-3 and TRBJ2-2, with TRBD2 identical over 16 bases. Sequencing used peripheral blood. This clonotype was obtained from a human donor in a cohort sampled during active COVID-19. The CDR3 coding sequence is TGTGCCAGCAGCTCGGGACTAGCGGGGGGGCTGAGATGGACCGGGGAGCTGTTTTTT. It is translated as CASSSGLAGGLRWTGELFF.